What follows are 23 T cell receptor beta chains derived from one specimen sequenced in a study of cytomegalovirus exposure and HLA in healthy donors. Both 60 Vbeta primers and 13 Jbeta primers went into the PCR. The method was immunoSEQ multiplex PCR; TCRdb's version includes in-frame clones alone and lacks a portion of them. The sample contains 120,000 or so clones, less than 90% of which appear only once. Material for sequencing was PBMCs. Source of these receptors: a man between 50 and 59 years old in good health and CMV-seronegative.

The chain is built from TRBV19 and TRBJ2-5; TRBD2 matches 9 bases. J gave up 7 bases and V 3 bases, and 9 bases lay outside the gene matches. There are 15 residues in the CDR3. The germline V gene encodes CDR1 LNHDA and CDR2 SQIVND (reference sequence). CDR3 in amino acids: CASSIASGAGVTQYF. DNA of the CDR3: TGTGCCAGTAGTATCGCTAGCGGGGCTGGGGTGACCCAGTACTTC.

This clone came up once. The CDR3 coding sequence is TGTGCCAGCTCACCGGACAGGACCATGAACACTGAAGCTTTCTTT. This sequence encodes CASSPDRTMNTEAFF. The rearrangement uses TRBV18 and TRBJ1-1; 7 nucleotides align to TRBD1. Germline values: CDR1 KGHSH, CDR2 LQKENI. With V trimmed by 3 bases and J by 0 bases, 4 bases remained unmatched. The CDR3 has 15 residues.

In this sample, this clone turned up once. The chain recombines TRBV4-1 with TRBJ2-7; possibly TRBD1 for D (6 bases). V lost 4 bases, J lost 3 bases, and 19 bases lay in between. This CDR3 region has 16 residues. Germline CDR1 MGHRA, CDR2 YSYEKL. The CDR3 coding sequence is TGCGCCAGCAGCCCCTCGACTTCGGGACACCTCTACGAGCAGTACTTC. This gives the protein CASSPSTSGHLYEQYF.

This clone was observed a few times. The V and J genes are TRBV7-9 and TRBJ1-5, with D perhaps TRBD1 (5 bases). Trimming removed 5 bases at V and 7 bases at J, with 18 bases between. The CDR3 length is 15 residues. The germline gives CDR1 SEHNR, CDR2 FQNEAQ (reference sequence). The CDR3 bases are TGTGCCAGCAGCCTCTGGGGGGAAAGGCCACAGCCCCAGCATTTT. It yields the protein CASSLWGERPQPQHF.

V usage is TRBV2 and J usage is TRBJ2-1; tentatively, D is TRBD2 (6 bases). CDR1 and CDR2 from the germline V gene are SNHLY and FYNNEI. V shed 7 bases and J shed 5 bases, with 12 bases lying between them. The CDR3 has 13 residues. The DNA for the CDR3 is TGTGCCAGCAAGGCTAGCGCAAACAATGAGCAGTTCTTC. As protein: CASKASANNEQFF.

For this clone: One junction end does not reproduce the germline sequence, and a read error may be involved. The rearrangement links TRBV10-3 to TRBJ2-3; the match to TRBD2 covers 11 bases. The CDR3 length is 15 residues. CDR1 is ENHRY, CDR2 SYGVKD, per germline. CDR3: CPISGRLAGTDTQYF. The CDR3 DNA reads TGTCCCATCAGTGGTAGACTAGCGGGGACAGATACGCAGTATTTT.

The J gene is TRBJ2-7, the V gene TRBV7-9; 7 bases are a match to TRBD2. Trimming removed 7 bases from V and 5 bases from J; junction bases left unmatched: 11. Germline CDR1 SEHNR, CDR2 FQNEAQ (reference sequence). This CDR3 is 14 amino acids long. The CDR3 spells CASTTGGQFDEQYF. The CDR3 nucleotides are TGTGCCAGCACGACGGGGGGTCAGTTCGACGAGCAGTACTTC.

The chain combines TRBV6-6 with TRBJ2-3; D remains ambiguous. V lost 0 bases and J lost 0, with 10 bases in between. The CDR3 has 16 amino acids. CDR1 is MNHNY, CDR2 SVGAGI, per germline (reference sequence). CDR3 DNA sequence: TGTGCCAGCAGTTACTCTGGCGGAACTAGCACAGATACGCAGTATTTT. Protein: CASSYSGGTSTDTQYF.

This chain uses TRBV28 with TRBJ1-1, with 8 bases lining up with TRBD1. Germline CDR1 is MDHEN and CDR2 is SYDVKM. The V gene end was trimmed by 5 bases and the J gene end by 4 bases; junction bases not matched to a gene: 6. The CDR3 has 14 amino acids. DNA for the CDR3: TGTGCCAGCAGTCCCGGACAGGGACCCACTGAAGCTTTCTTT. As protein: CASSPGQGPTEAFF.

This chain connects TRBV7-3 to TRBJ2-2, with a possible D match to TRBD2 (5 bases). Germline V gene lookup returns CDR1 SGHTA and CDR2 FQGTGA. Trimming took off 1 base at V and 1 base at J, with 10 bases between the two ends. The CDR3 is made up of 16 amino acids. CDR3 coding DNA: TGTGCCAGCAGCTTAATGGGCGGGTTGAACACCGGGGAGCTGTTTTTT. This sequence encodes CASSLMGGLNTGELFF.

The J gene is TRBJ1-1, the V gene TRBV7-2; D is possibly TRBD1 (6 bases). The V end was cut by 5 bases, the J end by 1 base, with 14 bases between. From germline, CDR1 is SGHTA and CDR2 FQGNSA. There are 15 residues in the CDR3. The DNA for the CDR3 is TGTGCCAGCAGCGTCACAGGGAGAAGGAACACTGAAGCTTTCTTT. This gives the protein CASSVTGRRNTEAFF.

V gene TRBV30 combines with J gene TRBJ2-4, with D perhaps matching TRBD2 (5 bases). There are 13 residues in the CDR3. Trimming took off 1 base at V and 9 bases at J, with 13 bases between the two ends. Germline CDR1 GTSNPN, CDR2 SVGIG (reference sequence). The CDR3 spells CAWSAVRDGIQYF. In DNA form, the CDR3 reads TGTGCCTGGAGTGCAGTGAGGGATGGCATTCAGTACTTC. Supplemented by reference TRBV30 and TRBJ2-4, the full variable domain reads SQTIHQWPATLVQPVGSPLSLECTVEGTSNPNLYWYRQAAGRGLQLLFYSVGIGQISSEVPQNLSASRPQDRQFILSSKKLLLSDSGFYLCAWSAVRDGIQYFGAGTRLSVL.

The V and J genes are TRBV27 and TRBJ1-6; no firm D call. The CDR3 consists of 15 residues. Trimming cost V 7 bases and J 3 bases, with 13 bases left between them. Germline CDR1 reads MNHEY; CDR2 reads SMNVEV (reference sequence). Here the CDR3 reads CASTVTGNYNSPLHF. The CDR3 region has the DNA TGTGCCAGCACCGTCACGGGGAACTATAATTCACCCCTCCACTTT.

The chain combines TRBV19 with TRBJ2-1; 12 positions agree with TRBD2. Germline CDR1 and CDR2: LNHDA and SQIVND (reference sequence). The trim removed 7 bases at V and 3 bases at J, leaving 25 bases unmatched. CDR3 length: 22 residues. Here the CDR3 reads CASKAGAARGLAGLLHYNEQFF. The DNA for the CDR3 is TGTGCCAGTAAAGCTGGGGCCGCGAGAGGACTAGCGGGGCTACTTCACTACAATGAGCAGTTCTTC.

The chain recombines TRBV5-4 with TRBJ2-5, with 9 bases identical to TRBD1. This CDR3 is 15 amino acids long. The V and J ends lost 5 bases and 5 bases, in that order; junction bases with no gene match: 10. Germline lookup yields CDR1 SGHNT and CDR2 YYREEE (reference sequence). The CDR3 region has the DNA TGTGCCAGCAGTTCTCGTGGGACAGGGTTTGAGACCCAGTACTTC. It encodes CASSSRGTGFETQYF.

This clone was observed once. The CDR3 DNA sequence: TGCGCCAGCAGCCAAGATGTCGCCCAGGACACCGGGGAGCTGTTTTTT. Protein product: CASSQDVAQDTGELFF. J is TRBJ2-2 and V is TRBV4-3; D is unresolved. Deletions cut 0 bases from V and 3 bases from J, with 11 bases between. Germline values: CDR1 LGHNA, CDR2 YSLEER. The CDR3 extends over 16 amino acids.

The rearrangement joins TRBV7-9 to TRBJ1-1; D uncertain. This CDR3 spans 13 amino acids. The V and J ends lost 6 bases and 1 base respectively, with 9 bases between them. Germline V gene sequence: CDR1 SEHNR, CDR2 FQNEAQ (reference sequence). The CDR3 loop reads CASSPSGNTEAFF. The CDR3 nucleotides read TGTGCCAGCAGTCCCAGCGGGAACACTGAAGCTTTCTTT.

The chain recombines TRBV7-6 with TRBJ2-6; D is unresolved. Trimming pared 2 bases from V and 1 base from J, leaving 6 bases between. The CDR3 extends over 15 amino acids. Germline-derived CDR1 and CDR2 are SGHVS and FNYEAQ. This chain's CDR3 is CASSLTTSGANVLTF. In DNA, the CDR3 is TGTGCCAGCAGCTTAACGACTTCTGGGGCCAACGTCCTGACTTTC. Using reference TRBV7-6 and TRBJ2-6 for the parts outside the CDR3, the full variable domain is GAGVSQSPRYKVTKRGQDVALRCDPISGHVSLYWYRQALGQGPEFLTYFNYEAQQDKSGLPNDRFSAERPEGSISTLTIQRTEQRDSAMYRCASSLTTSGANVLTFGAGSRLTVL.

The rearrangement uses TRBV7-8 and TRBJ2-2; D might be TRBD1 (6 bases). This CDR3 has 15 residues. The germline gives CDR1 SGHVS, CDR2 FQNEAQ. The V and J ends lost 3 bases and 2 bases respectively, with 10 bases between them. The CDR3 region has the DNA TGTGCCAGCAGCTTCGCCAGGGGTAACACCGGGGAGCTGTTTTTT. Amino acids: CASSFARGNTGELFF. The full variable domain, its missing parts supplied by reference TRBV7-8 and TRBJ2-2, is GAGVSQSPRYKVAKRGQDVALRCDPISGHVSLFWYQQALGQGPEFLTYFQNEAQLDKSGLPSDRFFAERPEGSVSTLKIQRTQQEDSAVYLCASSFARGNTGELFFGEGSRLTVL.

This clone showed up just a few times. CDR3 amino acids: CSVEGTGNEQFF. The CDR3 DNA follows: TGCAGCGTTGAAGGAACAGGGAACGAGCAGTTCTTC. The chain recombines TRBV29-1 with TRBJ2-1; the D gene is possibly TRBD1 (6 bases). Germline lookup yields CDR1 SQVTM and CDR2 ANQGSEA. Trimming shortened V by 1 base and J by 10 bases, and 11 bases separated the two germline ends. The CDR3 loop spans 12 amino acids.

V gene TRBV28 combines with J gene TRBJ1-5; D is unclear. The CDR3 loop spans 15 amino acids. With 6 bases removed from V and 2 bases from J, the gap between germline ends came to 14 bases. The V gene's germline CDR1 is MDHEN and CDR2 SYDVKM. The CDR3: CASRPGGTRNQPQHF. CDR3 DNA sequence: TGTGCCAGCAGGCCGGGAGGAACCCGCAATCAGCCCCAGCATTTT.

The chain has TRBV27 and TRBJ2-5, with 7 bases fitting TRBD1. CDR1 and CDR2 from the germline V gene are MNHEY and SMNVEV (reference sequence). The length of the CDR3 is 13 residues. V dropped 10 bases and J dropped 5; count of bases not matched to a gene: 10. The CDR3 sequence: CATALRGIETQYF. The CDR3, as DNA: TGTGCCACCGCACTCAGGGGGATTGAGACCCAGTACTTC.

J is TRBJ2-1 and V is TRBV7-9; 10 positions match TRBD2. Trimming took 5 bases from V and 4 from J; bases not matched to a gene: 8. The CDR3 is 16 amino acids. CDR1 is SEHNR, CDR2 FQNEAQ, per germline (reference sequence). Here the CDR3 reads CASSPWGLATYNEQFF. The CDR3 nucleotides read TGTGCCAGCAGCCCATGGGGACTAGCGACATACAATGAGCAGTTCTTC.